The rows below give T cell receptor beta chains drawn from one sample of a study of response to subunit inactivated influenza vaccine. In TCRdb, the RT-PCR reads were re-called with MiXCR into one record per CDR3 protein. Of some 640,000 distinct CDR3 sequences listed, 14% are singletons. The sample was PBMCs from blood, taken around 15 days before vaccination. The source is a man aged 50 to 59 who received an inactivated influenza vaccine. CDR3s include the opening cysteine and the closing phenylalanine or tryptophan. D genes are given only for firm matches. Some rows have no size entry. The others give once, few or many, or a class for an expanded clone.

d_call	clone_size	v_call	j_call	cdr3_nt	cdr3_aa
NA	NA	TRBV12-3/TRBV12-4	TRBJ2-2	TGTGCCAGCGGGTCACTGTCCGGGGAGCTGTTTTTT	CASGSLSGELFF
NA	few	TRBV7-2	TRBJ2-2	TGTGCCAGCAGCTTAGAGTGGTACACCGGGGAGCTGTTTTTT	CASSLEWYTGELFF
TRBD2	few	TRBV6-2/TRBV6-3	TRBJ2-1	TGTGCCAGCAGTCGGACTAGCGGGATATATGAGCAGTTCTTC	CASSRTSGIYEQFF
NA	few	TRBV20-1	TRBJ2-7	TGCAGTGCTAGGACAGGGAGGGGGCCCCAACTATCCTACGAGCAGTACTTC	CSARTGRGPQLSYEQYF
TRBD1	NA	TRBV27	TRBJ2-5	TGTGCCAGCAGCAGGGACAGTGAGCAAGAGACCCAGTACTTC	CASSRDSEQETQYF
NA	NA	TRBV7-2	TRBJ1-2	TGTGCCAGCAGCTTACGTTCGGGAGGCGCACTTAACTATGGCTACACCTTC	CASSLRSGGALNYGYTF
TRBD2	many	TRBV20-1	TRBJ2-1	TGCAGTGCGAGGATAGCGGGGGGGTACAATGAGCAGTTCTTC	CSARIAGGYNEQFF
NA	few	TRBV20-1	TRBJ1-5	TGCAGTGCTAGCGACCCCCGAGGGAGCAATCAGCCCCAGCATTTT	CSASDPRGSNQPQHF
TRBD2	few	TRBV10-3	TRBJ2-7	TGTGCCATCAGTGAGTCGGGCGGGAGAGGATCCTACGAGCAGTACTTC	CAISESGGRGSYEQYF
NA	NA	TRBV14	TRBJ2-1	TGTGCCAGCAGCCAAGAACGACCTAGCATCGATGAGCAGTTCTTC	CASSQERPSIDEQFF
TRBD1	NA	TRBV30	TRBJ2-5	TGTGCCTGGAGTCCGGGACAGGTCCAAGAGACCCAGTACTTC	CAWSPGQVQETQYF
NA	NA	TRBV5-1	TRBJ1-6	TGCGCCAGCAGCAAACGGAGCTATAATTCACCCCTCCACTTT	CASSKRSYNSPLHF
NA	NA	TRBV28	TRBJ1-1	TGTGCCAGCAGGGAGCGGGGCCCGAACACTGAAGCTTTCTTT	CASRERGPNTEAFF
TRBD1	few	TRBV15	TRBJ2-4	TGTGCCACCAGCGAAATTCCCGGGACAGGGGGCTTAGCCAAAAACATTCAGTACTTC	CATSEIPGTGGLAKNIQYF
NA	few	TRBV7-2	TRBJ2-1	TGTGCCAGCACCCCGTTCGGTTCCTACAATGAGCAGTTCTTC	CASTPFGSYNEQFF
NA	NA	TRBV10-3	TRBJ2-7	TGTGCCAGCAGGGACGTGGCAGGCTACGAGCAGTACTTC	CASRDVAGYEQYF
NA	NA	TRBV4-3	TRBJ1-2	TGCGCCAGCAGCCACGGGTTAATCTATGGCTACACCTTC	CASSHGLIYGYTF
TRBD1	NA	TRBV4-3	TRBJ2-7	TGCGCCAGCAGCACATCGGACAGGGGCTACGAGCAGTACTTC	CASSTSDRGYEQYF
TRBD2	NA	TRBV12-3/TRBV12-4	TRBJ2-5	TGTGCCAGCAGCATAGCGGGGGGGCGAGAGACCCAGTACTTC	CASSIAGGRETQYF
NA	NA	TRBV24-1	TRBJ2-3	TGTGCCACCAGTGATCCGCCTACAGATACGCAGTATTTT	CATSDPPTDTQYF
NA	NA	TRBV10-3	TRBJ1-1	TGTGCCATCAGTGAGTCGGAGGGGCGCCGGAGCACTGAAGCTTTCTTT	CAISESEGRRSTEAFF
TRBD1	NA	TRBV15	TRBJ2-5	TGTGCCACCAGCATGGGACAGGAAGAGACCCAGTACTTC	CATSMGQEETQYF
NA	NA	TRBV6-1	TRBJ2-1	TGTGCCAGCAGTGATGCGCAGGGATCCTACAATGAGCAGTTCTTC	CASSDAQGSYNEQFF
TRBD1	few	TRBV4-3	TRBJ2-6	TGCGCCAGCAGCGCTGGACAGGGGATACCCTCTGGGGCCAACGTCCTGACTTTC	CASSAGQGIPSGANVLTF
NA	NA	TRBV5-1	TRBJ2-3	TGCGCCAGCAGCTGGAGGGACCGTACAGATACGCAGTATTTT	CASSWRDRTDTQYF
NA	NA	TRBV7-9	TRBJ2-7	TGTGCCAGCAGGGCCGGGACCCACTACGAGCAGTACTTC	CASRAGTHYEQYF
TRBD2	NA	TRBV24-1	TRBJ2-1	TGTGCCACCAGTGAGGTAGCGGGAACTTACAATGAGCAGTTCTTC	CATSEVAGTYNEQFF
TRBD1	few	TRBV7-2	TRBJ2-7	TGTGCCAGCAGCTTAGGGGGGGGACAGGGTGCCTACGAGCAGTACTTC	CASSLGGGQGAYEQYF
NA	NA	TRBV4-3	TRBJ2-5	TGCGCCAGCAGCCAAGACGGGGGGCCCCAAGAGACCCAGTACTTC	CASSQDGGPQETQYF
NA	few	TRBV20-1	TRBJ2-1	TGCAGTGCTAGATTTGGCGGGTCTACCTCCTACAATGAGCAGTTCTTC	CSARFGGSTSYNEQFF
NA	few	TRBV2	TRBJ1-3	TGTGCCAGCAGTGAAGAAGTGGTAAACTCTGGAAACACCATATATTTT	CASSEEVVNSGNTIYF
NA	few	TRBV29-1	TRBJ2-5	TGCAGCGTTGAATATAAGGGGCAGGGTTTGGAGACCCAGTACTTC	CSVEYKGQGLETQYF
NA	NA	TRBV6-1	TRBJ2-1	TGTGCCAGCAGGCCGCAGGGTAGATCCTACAATGAGCAGTTCTTC	CASRPQGRSYNEQFF
NA	few	TRBV7-9	TRBJ2-7	TGTGCCAGCAGCCCAACTCCGGGTCAGGGCACCTACGAGCAGTACTTC	CASSPTPGQGTYEQYF
TRBD2	NA	TRBV6-1	TRBJ2-1	TGTGCCAGCCTGGTAAGCGGGAGTTCCTACAATGAGCAGTTCTTC	CASLVSGSSYNEQFF
NA	NA	TRBV20-1	TRBJ2-5	TGCAGTGCTACGCGGGGGCCACAAGAGACCCAGTACTTC	CSATRGPQETQYF
TRBD1	NA	TRBV6-1	TRBJ2-3	TGTGCCAGCACCCTTACAGGGGATCACAGGGGTACGCAGTATTTT	CASTLTGDHRGTQYF
TRBD2	NA	TRBV20-1	TRBJ2-7	TGCAGTGCTAGAGAATACGGGGGACTAGCGGGAGCCTACGAGCAGTACTTC	CSAREYGGLAGAYEQYF
TRBD1	NA	TRBV19	TRBJ2-5	TGTGCCAGTAGTATTGGACAGGGCGAGACCCAGTACTTC	CASSIGQGETQYF
TRBD1	few	TRBV20-1	TRBJ1-4	TGCAGTGCTAGACCGTGGACAGGGCAGGGGGAAAAACTGTTTTTT	CSARPWTGQGEKLFF
NA	few	TRBV7-2	TRBJ2-7	TGTGCCAGCAGCCCCGCAACAACTAGTGACGAGCAGTACTTC	CASSPATTSDEQYF
NA	NA	TRBV4-3	TRBJ1-6	TGCGCCAGCAGCCACCCCGGGACTGGGAATTCACCCCTCCACTTT	CASSHPGTGNSPLHF
NA	NA	TRBV27	TRBJ2-3	TGTGCCAGCAGTTCGACTAGATACACAGATACGCAGTATTTT	CASSSTRYTDTQYF
NA	NA	TRBV20-1	TRBJ2-5	TGCAGTGCTAGGGGGCATCAAGAGACCCAGTACTTC	CSARGHQETQYF
TRBD2	few	TRBV29-1	TRBJ2-3	TGCAGCGTTGCCAGCGGGGGGATTGTAGATACGCAGTATTTT	CSVASGGIVDTQYF
NA	NA	TRBV12-3/TRBV12-4	TRBJ2-1	TGTGCCAGCAGTCGACTTCTTAACAATGAGCAGTTCTTC	CASSRLLNNEQFF
NA	many	TRBV7-9	TRBJ2-3	TGTGCCAGCAGCTTAGCCACTAGCTCAGAAGGGGCAGATACGCAGTATTTT	CASSLATSSEGADTQYF
TRBD1	few	TRBV4-3	TRBJ1-4	TGCGCCAGCAGCCGATCCGGGACAGGGGGGGAGAAACTGTTTTTT	CASSRSGTGGEKLFF
TRBD2	few	TRBV7-6	TRBJ2-1	TGTGCCAGCAGCTTAAGAACTAGCGGGGGGCCTATCTCCTACAATGAGCAGTTCTTC	CASSLRTSGGPISYNEQFF
TRBD2	NA	TRBV15	TRBJ2-2	TGTGCCACCAGCAGATCCACTCCGGGACTAGCGTCCGGGGAGCTGTTTTTT	CATSRSTPGLASGELFF
TRBD1	NA	TRBV7-2	TRBJ1-2	TGTGCCAGCAGCGCGGACAGGGGAGGGGGGAACTATGGCTACACCTTC	CASSADRGGGNYGYTF
TRBD1	few	TRBV6-2/TRBV6-3	TRBJ1-6	TGTGCCAGCAGTAGGCCCACCGGGACAGGGAGTTCACCCCTCCACTTT	CASSRPTGTGSSPLHF